This passage covers 14 T cell receptor beta chains from one sample sequenced in a study of T cell responses to AZD1222 COVID-19 vaccine. TCRdb keeps only in-frame clones here, not all; method: immunoSEQ multiplex PCR. This table has 140,000 or so clones, around 90% appearing once. Sequenced here: peripheral blood, sampled on day 0 of AZD1222 vaccination. These TCRs come from an adult in good health.

This rearrangement joins TRBV30 to TRBJ1-2; 7 bases match TRBD1. The CDR3 contains 14 residues. With 4 bases clipped from V and 9 bases from J, the junction kept 14 bases outside the gene matches. Germline loops: CDR1 GTSNPN, CDR2 SVGIG (reference sequence). This CDR3 reads CAWKKFTGVGSYTF. CDR3 sequence (DNA): TGTGCCTGGAAAAAATTTACAGGGGTTGGAAGCTACACCTTC.

The chain uses TRBV19 and TRBJ2-2; 11 bases fit TRBD2. Germline assignment: CDR1 LNHDA and CDR2 SQIVND (reference sequence). The CDR3 is 15 amino acids. Trimming took 4 bases from V and 4 from J; bases not matched to a gene: 2. CDR3 bases: TGTGCCAGTAGTACGGGACTAGCGGCCACCGGGGAGCTGTTTTTT. Protein: CASSTGLAATGELFF.

The rearrangement uses TRBV21-1 and TRBJ1-5. TRBV21-1 is labeled a pseudogene. The CDR3 contains 17 residues. This chain's CDR3 is CASSKGAWRGGIRPQHF. The CDR3 bases are TGTGCCAGCAGCAAAGGGGCGTGGAGGGGAGGCATTCGGCCCCAGCATTTT.

The chain is built from TRBV4-2 and TRBJ2-2; 7 bases line up with TRBD2. The CDR3 totals 17 residues. Germline loops: CDR1 LGHNA, CDR2 YNFKEQ. With 5 bases clipped from V and 1 base from J, the junction kept 10 bases outside the gene matches. CDR3: CASSFLPGEGNTGELFF. CDR3 nucleotides: TGTGCCAGCAGCTTCCTCCCGGGGGAGGGGAACACCGGGGAGCTGTTTTTT.

This clone was seen once. This chain connects TRBV24-1 to TRBJ1-4, with D possibly matching TRBD1 (5 bases). Germline V gene lookup returns CDR1 KGHDR and CDR2 SFDVKD. The CDR3 has 14 amino acids. V lost 5 bases and J lost 8, with 14 bases in between. This chain's CDR3 is CATSGSEKGEKLFF. CDR3 in DNA: TGTGCCACCAGTGGAAGTGAAAAGGGGGAAAAACTGTTTTTT.

This chain connects TRBV5-4 to TRBJ1-4; D unresolved. The CDR3 covers 16 residues. Germline CDR1 is SGHNT and CDR2 is YYREEE (reference sequence). V was pared by 3 bases and J by 5 bases, with 17 bases between. CDR3 sequence: CASSSRQEGPNEKLFF. DNA of the CDR3: TGTGCCAGCAGCTCTCGGCAGGAGGGCCCAAATGAAAAACTGTTTTTT. The variable domain in full, with the rest retrieved from reference TRBV5-4 and TRBJ1-4, is ETGVTQSPTHLIKTRGQQVTLRCSSQSGHNTVSWYQQALGQGPQFIFQYYREEENGRGNFPPRFSGLQFPNYSSELNVNALELDDSALYLCASSSRQEGPNEKLFFGSGTQLSVL.

The CDR3 spells CASSPSGDQPQHF. The CDR3 DNA is TGTGCCAGCTCACCTTCGGGTGATCAGCCCCAGCATTTT. V gene TRBV18 combines with J gene TRBJ1-5; D is uncertain. V shed 3 bases and J shed 5 bases, with 8 bases lying between them. This CDR3 is built from 13 residues. Germline lookup yields CDR1 KGHSH and CDR2 LQKENI.

This chain links TRBV4-2 with TRBJ2-2; possibly TRBD1 or TRBD2 for D (5 bases each). Germline lookup yields CDR1 LGHNA and CDR2 YNFKEQ. Trimming pared 4 bases from V and 6 bases from J, leaving 24 bases between. The CDR3 contains 18 residues. CDR3 in amino acids: CASSPKLGHQGAAGELFF. The CDR3 DNA reads as TGTGCCAGCAGCCCTAAATTGGGGCACCAGGGAGCAGCCGGGGAGCTGTTTTTT.

The chain joins TRBV27 to TRBJ2-7, with D perhaps TRBD1 (5 bases). The CDR3 has 14 amino acids. Looked up from germline, CDR1 is MNHEY and CDR2 is SMNVEV (reference sequence). The V and J ends lost 2 bases and 2 bases respectively, with 10 bases between them. CDR3 loop: CASSLPGKPYEQYF. In DNA form, the CDR3 reads TGTGCCAGCAGTTTACCAGGGAAACCCTACGAGCAGTACTTC.

The V call is TRBV19, the J call TRBJ1-1; D is unclear. Trimming removed 8 bases at V and 4 bases at J, with 11 bases between. The CDR3 totals 12 residues. CDR1 and CDR2 from the germline V gene are LNHDA and SQIVND (reference sequence). The CDR3 DNA reads TGTGCCAGTCTTCGCCGGGCCACTGAAGCTTTCTTT. Translation gives CASLRRATEAFF.

The chain is built from TRBV11-2 and TRBJ1-6, with unresolved D. Per the germline V gene, CDR1 is SGHAT and CDR2 is FQNNGV. V shed 6 bases and J shed 0 bases, with 18 bases lying between them. The CDR3 consists of 18 residues. CDR3 amino acids: CASRVEGSWSSYNSPLHF. In nucleotides, the CDR3 is TGTGCCAGCAGGGTCGAGGGCAGCTGGAGCTCCTATAATTCACCCCTCCACTTT.

V is TRBV5-6 and J is TRBJ2-2, with TRBD2 matching over 7 bases. Germline V gene lookup returns CDR1 SGHDT and CDR2 YYEEEE. V shed 2 bases and J 1 base; nucleotides not matched to a gene: 5. The CDR3 has 16 amino acids. This CDR3 reads CASSFGLAVNTGELFF. The CDR3 DNA is TGTGCCAGCAGCTTTGGTCTAGCGGTGAACACCGGGGAGCTGTTTTTT. The whole variable domain, remainder taken from reference TRBV5-6 and TRBJ2-2, is DAGVTQSPTHLIKTRGQQVTLRCSPKSGHDTVSWYQQALGQGPQFIFQYYEEEERQRGNFPDRFSGHQFPNYSSELNVNALLLGDSALYLCASSFGLAVNTGELFFGEGSRLTVL.

The genes are TRBV3-1 (or the pseudogene TRBV3-2) and TRBJ2-2; 10 bases map to TRBD1. Unmatched junction bases numbered 7, after V lost 5 bases and J lost 7 bases. Germline V gene lookup returns CDR1 LGHDT and CDR2 YNNKEL (reference sequence). The CDR3 covers 15 residues. The CDR3 is CASSTTGGRGGELFF. The CDR3 coding sequence is TGTGCCAGCAGCACGACAGGGGGCAGGGGCGGGGAGCTGTTTTTT.

The V and J genes are TRBV10-2 and TRBJ1-4, with 7 bases identical to TRBD1. The germline CDR1 and CDR2 sequences are WSHSY and SAAADI. The CDR3 has 14 amino acids. V dropped 4 bases and J dropped 8; count of bases not matched to a gene: 7. The CDR3 nucleotides read TGCGCCAGCAGTGTTGGGGACAGCGACGAAAAACTGTTTTTT. This translates into CASSVGDSDEKLFF.